Included here is one TCR beta chain sequence, with context. In the authors' methods: For nucleated cells, counts were estimated from reference gene primer amplification. Profiling relied on immunoSEQ multiplex PCR, and the TCRdb table lists in-frame clones only, not all of them. That table is the source of V, J and clone size, and D and trimming were worked out from the DNA. The sample has around 100,000 clones; approximately 81% are singletons. The data belong to a study of blood T cell repertoires in COVID-19. Looking at the study overall: There were acute and convalescent COVID-19 samples, and they came from the United States, Italy and Spain. The cDNA or gDNA used as material had been derived from T cells, B-cell-depleted T cells, or PBMCs.

V was pared by 3 bases and J by 3 bases, with 15 bases between. Germline V gene data show CDR1 as MGHRA and CDR2 as YSYEKL. This CDR3 is 16 amino acids long. The rearrangement uses TRBV4-1 and TRBJ2-1; D is possibly TRBD2 (5 bases). The origin of this receptor is a human donor in a cohort sampled during active COVID-19. Source material: peripheral blood. In DNA, the CDR3 is TGCGCCAGCAGCCATGCACTAGGTTTGAGCTACAATGAGCAGTTCTTC. It codes for CASSHALGLSYNEQFF.